This T cell receptor (beta chain) derives from a study of T cells after yellow fever vaccination. The table lists this clonotype with a few counts. From the 5' RACE reads, TCRdb called clonotypes with MiXCR, one entry per CDR3 protein. There are about 310,000 distinct CDR3 sequences in the sample; roughly 3.5% occur only once, and around 20% lies in the top ten. The sequencing used PBMCs, collected on the day of the yellow fever booster vaccination. The receptor was isolated from a man aged 18 to 29 who received the YFV17D yellow fever vaccine.

CDR3 amino acids: CASSLPGLPPYEQYF. CDR3 in DNA: TGCGCCAGCAGCTTACCGGGACTTCCACCCTACGAGCAGTACTTC. The V call is TRBV5-1, the J call TRBJ2-7, with a tentative D call TRBD2 (6 bases). Germline CDR1 is SGHRS and CDR2 is YFSETQ. V was clipped by 2 bases and J by 2 bases, with 14 bases between them. The CDR3 sequence is 15 residues long.